These T cell receptor beta chains were read from a single sample in a study of cytomegalovirus exposure and HLA in healthy donors. Method: immunoSEQ multiplex PCR; TCRdb's copy keeps in-frame clones and lacks some. Of about 50,000 clones in the sample, roughly 85% were seen once. The specimen was PBMCs. The receptors derive from a woman aged 30 to 39 in good health and CMV-seronegative. Each CDR3 is given with its conserved first and last residue. D genes are given only for firm matches. Expanded clones get a size class; other rows say once, few or many, or leave the size out.

j_gene | d_gene | abundance | v_gene | CDR3aa | CDR3nt
TRBJ2-4 | TRBD2 | . | TRBV28 | CASSPSQGVTSGSVGNIQYF | TGTGCCAGCAGCCCTTCCCAGGGGGTCACTAGCGGGAGTGTCGGAAACATTCAGTACTTC
TRBJ1-2 | TRBD1 | . | TRBV10-2 | CASSEPGQGSYGYTF | TGCGCCAGCAGTGAGCCCGGACAGGGGAGCTATGGCTACACCTTC
TRBJ2-7 | . | few | TRBV4-3 | CASSQDHSGSYEQYF | TGCGCCAGCAGCCAAGATCACTCGGGCTCCTACGAGCAGTACTTC
TRBJ2-7 | . | . | TRBV5-6 | CASSSASGGGYEQYF | TGTGCCAGCAGCTCGGCGTCGGGCGGAGGCTACGAGCAGTACTTC
TRBJ1-2 | . | . | TRBV21-1 | CASSKGQGPLDYGYTF | TGTGCCAGCAGCAAAGGACAGGGACCCTTAGACTATGGCTACACCTTC
TRBJ2-3 | . | . | TRBV27 | CASSSLSGSFYPDTQYF | TGTGCCAGCAGTTCCTTGTCCGGGAGCTTTTACCCAGATACGCAGTATTTT
TRBJ2-7 | TRBD2 | . | TRBV11-2 | CASSLDGGGYRYEQYF | TGTGCCAGCAGCTTAGACGGCGGGGGTTATAGGTACGAGCAGTACTTC
TRBJ1-5 | TRBD1 | . | TRBV28 | CASSLRGNRDRLYQPQHF | TGTGCCAGCAGTTTAAGGGGGAATCGGGACAGGCTGTATCAGCCCCAGCATTTT
TRBJ1-2 | TRBD1 | . | TRBV28 | CASRGDRIYGYTF | TGTGCCAGCAGGGGGGACAGGATCTATGGCTACACCTTC
TRBJ2-7 | . | once | TRBV20-1 | CSASIEYEQYF | TGCAGTGCTAGTATAGAGTACGAGCAGTACTTC
TRBJ2-7 | . | once | TRBV6-5 | CASSYGGSLYEQYF | TGTGCCAGCAGTTACGGTGGGAGTCTCTACGAGCAGTACTTC
TRBJ1-4 | . | . | TRBV9 | CASSVAQGSNEKLFF | TGTGCCAGCAGCGTAGCCCAGGGCTCTAATGAAAAACTGTTTTTT
TRBJ2-7 | . | . | TRBV4-1 | CASSPRATSSYEQYF | TGCGCCAGCAGCCCCCGCGCTACTAGTTCCTACGAGCAGTACTTC
TRBJ1-1 | . | once | TRBV27 | CASRVGAGAEAFF | TGTGCCAGCAGGGTAGGCGCGGGGGCTGAAGCTTTCTTT
TRBJ2-7 | TRBD2 | . | TRBV10-3 | CAISAPGLAGGTFNYEQYF | TGTGCCATCAGTGCCCCGGGACTAGCGGGAGGCACCTTTAACTACGAGCAGTACTTC
TRBJ2-7 | TRBD2 | . | TRBV9 | CASSVSGAYSYEQYF | TGTGCCAGCAGCGTTAGCGGGGCCTACTCCTACGAGCAGTACTTC
TRBJ2-7 | TRBD1 | . | TRBV11-3 | CASSSGQGAREQYF | TGTGCCAGCAGCTCGGGACAGGGGGCGCGGGAGCAGTACTTC
TRBJ2-3 | TRBD1 | . | TRBV5-4 | CASRVTGGTDTQYF | TGTGCCAGCAGGGTGACAGGGGGCACAGATACGCAGTATTTT
TRBJ2-1 | . | . | TRBV27 | CASSLRVAERYNEQFF | TGTGCCAGCAGTCTCCGAGTAGCGGAGCGGTACAATGAGCAGTTCTTC
TRBJ2-7 | . | . | TRBV5-6 | CASSKGGAAVYEQYF | TGTGCCAGCAGCAAGGGTGGGGCAGCCGTCTACGAGCAGTACTTC
TRBJ2-7 | . | . | TRBV6-5 | CASSYSPAAYEQYF | TGTGCCAGCAGTTACTCTCCGGCGGCCTACGAGCAGTACTTC
TRBJ1-5 | TRBD1 | . | TRBV7-2 | CASSTTGIGPQHF | TGTGCCAGCAGCACGACAGGGATAGGTCCCCAGCATTTT
TRBJ2-1 | TRBD1 | . | TRBV25-1 | CASSDSGTGLHDGQFF | TGTGCCAGCAGTGACTCCGGGACAGGGTTACATGACGGGCAGTTCTTC
TRBJ1-2 | . | . | TRBV6-5 | CASSYSSVYGYTF | TGTGCCAGCAGTTACTCGTCAGTTTATGGCTACACCTTC
TRBJ1-5 | TRBD1 | . | TRBV28 | CATVDRRYSNQPQHF | TGTGCCACTGTGGACAGGCGGTATAGCAATCAGCCCCAGCATTTT
TRBJ2-1 | . | . | TRBV7-9 | CASSLLVSYNEQFF | TGTGCCAGCAGTTTACTTGTCTCCTACAATGAGCAGTTCTTC
TRBJ2-1 | TRBD2 | . | TRBV19 | CASRLGAGGNEQFF | TGTGCCAGTAGGCTTGGGGCGGGAGGCAATGAGCAGTTCTTC
TRBJ2-2 | TRBD1 | . | TRBV11-3 | CASSHRGQTTGELFF | TGCGCCAGCAGCCACAGGGGACAGACCACCGGGGAGCTGTTTTTT
TRBJ1-1 | . | . | TRBV7-2 | CASSRTGINTEAFF | TGTGCCAGCAGCCGTACCGGGATCAACACTGAAGCTTTCTTT
TRBJ1-1 | TRBD1 | . | TRBV18 | CASSPGQGFYTEAFF | TGTGCCAGCTCACCCGGACAGGGGTTCTACACTGAAGCTTTCTTT
TRBJ1-1 | . | . | TRBV28 | CASGGWNTEAFF | TGTGCCAGCGGGGGGTGGAACACTGAAGCTTTCTTT
TRBJ1-1 | . | . | TRBV9 | CASSVVPRWSSTEAFF | TGTGCCAGCAGCGTAGTTCCCCGGTGGTCATCCACTGAAGCTTTCTTT